The clone carrying this T cell receptor beta chain appeared a few times. Its cognate antigen is unknown. This specimen belongs to a study of T cell repertoires in cytomegalovirus infection. Study overall: It can be stated that public TCR beta signatures indicated CMV infection as well as a matching HLA type. Study conclusions and caveats: Within the response measured ex vivo, HLA-C-restricted CMV-specific TCR beta clonotypes were dominant.

Via MiXCR, TCRdb re-called the reads, giving one row per CDR3 protein. The table includes 150,000 or so distinct CDR3 sequences, less than 25% detected once. From germline, CDR1 is MNHEY and CDR2 SMNVEV (reference sequence). The CDR3 totals 14 residues. Trimming stripped 5 bases from V and 5 bases from J, with 15 bases between. This sequence joins TRBV27 and TRBJ1-1, with D uncertain. The source was CD8+ T cells from cultured PBMCs, collected from culture after CMV antigen stimulation. The sequence was obtained from a human donor in good health (CMV status not recorded). Some clones in this sample may be carry-over from other donors' samples. The CDR3 DNA sequence: TGTGCCAGCAGTCCTTTTGGGGATCCTACTGAAGCTTTCTTT. Translating it yields CASSPFGDPTEAFF.